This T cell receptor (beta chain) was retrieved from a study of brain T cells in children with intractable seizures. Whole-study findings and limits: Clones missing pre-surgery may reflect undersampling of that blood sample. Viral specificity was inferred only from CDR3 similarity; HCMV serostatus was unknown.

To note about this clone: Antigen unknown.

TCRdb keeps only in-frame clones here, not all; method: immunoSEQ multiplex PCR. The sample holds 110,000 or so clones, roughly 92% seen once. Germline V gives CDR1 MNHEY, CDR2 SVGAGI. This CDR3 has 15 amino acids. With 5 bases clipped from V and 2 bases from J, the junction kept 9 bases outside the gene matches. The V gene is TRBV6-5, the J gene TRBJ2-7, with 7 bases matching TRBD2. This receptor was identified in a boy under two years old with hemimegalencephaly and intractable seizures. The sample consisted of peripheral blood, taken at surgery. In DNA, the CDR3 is TGTGCCAGCAGTACCCCGCGCGGGGGTGCCTACGAGCAGTACTTC. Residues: CASSTPRGGAYEQYF.